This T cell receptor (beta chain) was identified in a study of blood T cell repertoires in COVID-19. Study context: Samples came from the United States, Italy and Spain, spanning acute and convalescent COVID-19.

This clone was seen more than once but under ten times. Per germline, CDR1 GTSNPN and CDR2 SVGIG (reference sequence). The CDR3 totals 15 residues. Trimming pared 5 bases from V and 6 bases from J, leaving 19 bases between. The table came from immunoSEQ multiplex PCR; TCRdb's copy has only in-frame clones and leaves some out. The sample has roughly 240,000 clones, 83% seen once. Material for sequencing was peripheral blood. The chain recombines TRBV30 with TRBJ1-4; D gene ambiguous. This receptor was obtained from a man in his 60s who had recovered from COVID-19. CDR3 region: CAWAPITSVDEKLFF. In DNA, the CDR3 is TGTGCCTGGGCGCCTATCACGTCGGTGGATGAAAAACTGTTTTTT.